This T cell receptor (beta chain) was identified during a study of T cells in Graves' hyperthyroidism and ophthalmopathy. Regarding the study as a whole: Most thyroid clonotypes that were expanded above 0.001 also turned up in blood. Ophthalmopathy was model-predicted a median about 6.7 months pre-onset.

The study excluded patients with uncontrolled infection, other autoimmune disease, pregnancy or lactation. The CDR3 spans 18 residues. V lost 3 bases and J lost 4; bases outside the gene matches: 18. With respect to this clonotype: Its specificity is unknown.

RNA transcripts provided the source from which TCR beta CDR3 regions were amplified. First-round RT-PCR of the TCR CDR3 relied on the HTBI primer set. TCRdb called the multiplex PCR reads again in MiXCR, with one record for every CDR3 protein. The sample consists of about 570,000 distinct CDR3 sequences, about 45% of them appearing once. The TCR was taken from an adult woman with Graves' disease, either hyperthyroidism or ophthalmopathy (not recorded which). The chain has TRBV12-3 or TRBV12-4 and TRBJ2-7; 7 positions agree with TRBD1. The sample comprised peripheral blood or thyroid tissue (not recorded which). This CDR3 reads CASSFLNYRGLYGYEQYF. The CDR3 nucleotides read TGTGCCAGCAGTTTTCTCAACTACAGGGGCCTCTACGGGTACGAGCAGTACTTC.